A selection of T cell receptor beta chains follows, all from one sample in a study of cytomegalovirus exposure and HLA in healthy donors. Sequencing was performed with immunoSEQ multiplex PCR; in TCRdb, only in-frame clones are kept and a portion is missing. The sample consists of under 200,000 clones, just under 80% of them appearing once. The sample comprised PBMCs. These receptors originate from a man aged 30 to 45 in good health and CMV-seronegative. Each CDR3 is given with its conserved first and last residue. D genes are given only for firm matches. Expanded clones are given a class, and other clones once, few, many or no size at all.

j_gene: TRBJ1-1; v_gene: TRBV19; abundance: .; d_gene: TRBD1; CDR3nt: TGTGCCAGTAGTCAGGGGGTAGCGTTCGCTGAAGCTTTCTTT; CDR3aa: CASSQGVAFAEAFF
j_gene: TRBJ2-7; v_gene: TRBV27; abundance: .; d_gene: TRBD1; CDR3nt: TGTGCCAGCAGTTTAGACAGGGTCTCCTACGAGCAGTACTTC; CDR3aa: CASSLDRVSYEQYF
j_gene: TRBJ1-5; v_gene: TRBV4-1; abundance: once; d_gene: TRBD1; CDR3nt: TGCGCCAGCAGCCAAGCGGGGGGGGGACAGTGGTATAGCAATCAGCCCCAGCATTTT; CDR3aa: CASSQAGGGQWYSNQPQHF
j_gene: TRBJ2-5; v_gene: TRBV7-2; abundance: .; d_gene: .; CDR3nt: TGTGCCAGCAGCTTACGGGGGATCCAAGAGACCCAGTACTTC; CDR3aa: CASSLRGIQETQYF
j_gene: TRBJ2-1; v_gene: TRBV29-1; abundance: once; d_gene: .; CDR3nt: TGCAGCGTGCCCCCCCCGGAGACAGGATACGGTTACAATGAGCAGTTCTTC; CDR3aa: CSVPPPETGYGYNEQFF
j_gene: TRBJ1-3; v_gene: TRBV4-3; abundance: .; d_gene: .; CDR3nt: TGCGCCAGCAGCCAAGAACAGCGAAACACCATATATTTT; CDR3aa: CASSQEQRNTIYF
j_gene: TRBJ2-3; v_gene: TRBV23-1; abundance: .; d_gene: TRBD1; CDR3nt: TGCGCCAGCAGCGCCCCGGGACAGAGCACAGATACGCAGTATTTT; CDR3aa: CASSAPGQSTDTQYF
j_gene: TRBJ2-1; v_gene: TRBV30; abundance: .; d_gene: TRBD2; CDR3nt: TGTGCCTGGAGTTTAGGCCGGACTAGCGGAAGCCTCAATGAGCAGTTCTTC; CDR3aa: CAWSLGRTSGSLNEQFF
j_gene: TRBJ2-2; v_gene: TRBV11-2; abundance: few; d_gene: .; CDR3nt: TGTGCCAGCAGATCGGGTTCGTGGGAGACGAACACCGGGGAGCTGTTTTTT; CDR3aa: CASRSGSWETNTGELFF
j_gene: TRBJ2-5; v_gene: TRBV23-1; abundance: once; d_gene: TRBD1; CDR3nt: TGCGCCAGCAAATACAGGGGCGACAAGAGAACCCAGTACTTC; CDR3aa: CASKYRGDKRTQYF
j_gene: TRBJ2-7; v_gene: TRBV4-2; abundance: .; d_gene: .; CDR3nt: TGTGCCAGCAGCCAAGAATTCACGGTTACCTACGAGCAGTACTTC; CDR3aa: CASSQEFTVTYEQYF
j_gene: TRBJ2-2; v_gene: TRBV19; abundance: .; d_gene: TRBD1; CDR3nt: TGTGCCAGTACGACAGGGCCGAACACCGGGGAGCTGTTTTTT; CDR3aa: CASTTGPNTGELFF
j_gene: TRBJ2-2; v_gene: TRBV25-1; abundance: .; d_gene: TRBD1; CDR3nt: TGTGCCAGCAGCCGACAGGGGGGGGCCACCGGGGAGCTGTTTTTT; CDR3aa: CASSRQGGATGELFF
j_gene: TRBJ1-5; v_gene: TRBV18; abundance: .; d_gene: .; CDR3nt: TGTGCCAGCTCATCGGGGAGGGATCAGCCCCAGCATTTT; CDR3aa: CASSSGRDQPQHF
j_gene: TRBJ1-5; v_gene: TRBV6-1; abundance: .; d_gene: .; CDR3nt: TGTGCCAGCAGGATCATAGAAAATAGCAATCAGCCCCAGCATTTT; CDR3aa: CASRIIENSNQPQHF
j_gene: TRBJ2-3; v_gene: TRBV28; abundance: .; d_gene: TRBD2; CDR3nt: TGTGCCAGCAGCTCTAGCGGGCTGTTTACAGATACGCAGTATTTT; CDR3aa: CASSSSGLFTDTQYF
j_gene: TRBJ2-5; v_gene: TRBV6-6; abundance: .; d_gene: .; CDR3nt: TGTGCCAGCAGCGTCACCGGGACTCCCACAGAGACCCAGTACTTC; CDR3aa: CASSVTGTPTETQYF
j_gene: TRBJ2-7; v_gene: TRBV4-3; abundance: .; d_gene: .; CDR3nt: TGCGCCAGCAGCCAAGATCCGACAGGATTCTACGAGCAGTACTTC; CDR3aa: CASSQDPTGFYEQYF
j_gene: TRBJ1-2; v_gene: TRBV6-6; abundance: few; d_gene: .; CDR3nt: TGTGCCAGCAGACCCAGGGTCAACTATGGCTACACCTTC; CDR3aa: CASRPRVNYGYTF
j_gene: TRBJ1-1; v_gene: TRBV29-1; abundance: .; d_gene: TRBD1; CDR3nt: TGCAGCGTTACGTCAGGGGGGAACACTGAAGCTTTCTTT; CDR3aa: CSVTSGGNTEAFF
j_gene: TRBJ2-7; v_gene: TRBV4-1; abundance: .; d_gene: TRBD2; CDR3nt: TGCGCCAGCAGCCGTTTTGTAATAGCGGGGAACACCTACGAGCAGTACTTC; CDR3aa: CASSRFVIAGNTYEQYF
j_gene: TRBJ2-2; v_gene: TRBV6-4; abundance: .; d_gene: TRBD2; CDR3nt: TGTGCCAGCAGTGACTCGACTAGCGGGATTATTAACACCGGGGAGCTGTTTTTT; CDR3aa: CASSDSTSGIINTGELFF
j_gene: TRBJ2-7; v_gene: TRBV5-4; abundance: .; d_gene: TRBD1; CDR3nt: TGTGCCAGCAGCTTGGGAGGACAGGGTAACGAGCAGTACTTC; CDR3aa: CASSLGGQGNEQYF
j_gene: TRBJ1-4; v_gene: TRBV4-3; abundance: .; d_gene: .; CDR3nt: TGCGCCAGCAGCCAAGACAGGGTCATAGGTGAAAAACTGTTTTTT; CDR3aa: CASSQDRVIGEKLFF
j_gene: TRBJ2-1; v_gene: TRBV6-5; abundance: .; d_gene: TRBD1; CDR3nt: TGTGCCAGCAGGGGGACAGCCAATGAGCAGTTCTTC; CDR3aa: CASRGTANEQFF
j_gene: TRBJ1-1; v_gene: TRBV30; abundance: .; d_gene: .; CDR3nt: TGTGCCTGGAGTGGCAACAGGGTGAACACTGAAGCTTTCTTT; CDR3aa: CAWSGNRVNTEAFF
j_gene: TRBJ1-4; v_gene: TRBV4-3; abundance: .; d_gene: .; CDR3nt: TGCGCCAGCAGCCAAGGTCGGGGGGCGGGTAATGAAAAACTGTTTTTT; CDR3aa: CASSQGRGAGNEKLFF
j_gene: TRBJ1-1; v_gene: TRBV10-3; abundance: .; d_gene: .; CDR3nt: TGTGCCATCACCACGACAGGAGGGAACACTGAAGCTTTCTTT; CDR3aa: CAITTTGGNTEAFF
j_gene: TRBJ1-4; v_gene: TRBV9; abundance: .; d_gene: TRBD1; CDR3nt: TGTGCCAGCAGTCGCTCCGGGACAGCTAATGAAAAACTGTTTTTT; CDR3aa: CASSRSGTANEKLFF
j_gene: TRBJ1-4; v_gene: TRBV5-1; abundance: .; d_gene: .; CDR3nt: TGCGCCAGCAGCTTGGCTCCAGACATTGGAAGGGAAAAACTGTTTTTT; CDR3aa: CASSLAPDIGREKLFF
j_gene: TRBJ2-3; v_gene: TRBV7-9; abundance: once; d_gene: TRBD2; CDR3nt: TGTGCCAGCACCGACTTTAGCGGGGGGGCCGCAGATACGCAGTATTTT; CDR3aa: CASTDFSGGAADTQYF
j_gene: TRBJ1-4; v_gene: TRBV29-1; abundance: .; d_gene: .; CDR3nt: TGCAGCGTGTTCGGGAATGAAAAACTGTTTTTT; CDR3aa: CSVFGNEKLFF
j_gene: TRBJ1-5; v_gene: TRBV7-2; abundance: .; d_gene: .; CDR3nt: TGTGCCAGCAGCCCCGACAGGTCTCCCGACCAGCCCCAGCATTTT; CDR3aa: CASSPDRSPDQPQHF
j_gene: TRBJ2-7; v_gene: TRBV5-6; abundance: .; d_gene: TRBD1; CDR3nt: TGTGCCAGCAGCTTCCTCGACAGGGACTCCTACGAGCAGTACTTC; CDR3aa: CASSFLDRDSYEQYF
j_gene: TRBJ1-4; v_gene: TRBV10-2; abundance: few; d_gene: TRBD1; CDR3nt: TGCGCCAGCAGTGAAGGGACAGGGTATGAAAAACTGTTTTTT; CDR3aa: CASSEGTGYEKLFF
j_gene: TRBJ1-1; v_gene: TRBV9; abundance: .; d_gene: .; CDR3nt: TGTGCCAGCAGCCCTTGGGAAGGACTAATGGAGAACACTGAAGCTTTCTTT; CDR3aa: CASSPWEGLMENTEAFF
j_gene: TRBJ2-7; v_gene: TRBV18; abundance: few; d_gene: TRBD1; CDR3nt: TGTGCCAGCTCCTCACCGGGACAGCCCTACGAGCAGTACTTC; CDR3aa: CASSSPGQPYEQYF
j_gene: TRBJ1-1; v_gene: TRBV19; abundance: .; d_gene: .; CDR3nt: TGTGCCAGTAGTACCCCTCGGGGGGAGGCTGAAGCTTTCTTT; CDR3aa: CASSTPRGEAEAFF
j_gene: TRBJ2-2; v_gene: TRBV5-6; abundance: .; d_gene: .; CDR3nt: TGTGCCAGCAGCTTGTTTGAGGGCACCGGGGAGCTGTTTTTT; CDR3aa: CASSLFEGTGELFF
j_gene: TRBJ1-6; v_gene: TRBV10-3; abundance: .; d_gene: TRBD1; CDR3nt: TGTGCCATCAGTTCCTCTCTAGGGACAGGGGATTCACCCCTCCACTTT; CDR3aa: CAISSSLGTGDSPLHF
j_gene: TRBJ2-7; v_gene: TRBV4-1; abundance: few; d_gene: .; CDR3nt: TGCGCCAGCAGCCAAGACTGGGGGCTGAACGAGCAGTACTTC; CDR3aa: CASSQDWGLNEQYF
j_gene: TRBJ1-1; v_gene: TRBV4-3; abundance: .; d_gene: .; CDR3nt: TGCGCCAGCAGCCAAGATTTTCAGGTGAACACTGAAGCTTTCTTT; CDR3aa: CASSQDFQVNTEAFF
j_gene: TRBJ2-1; v_gene: TRBV2; abundance: .; d_gene: TRBD1; CDR3nt: TGTGCCAGCAGACTGACAGGGGTGGTCAATGAGCAGTTCTTC; CDR3aa: CASRLTGVVNEQFF
j_gene: TRBJ1-2; v_gene: TRBV19; abundance: .; d_gene: .; CDR3nt: TGTGCCAGTAGTCCGGGACAAGGGTTAGGAAACACCTTC; CDR3aa: CASSPGQGLGNTF
j_gene: TRBJ2-7; v_gene: TRBV9; abundance: .; d_gene: .; CDR3nt: TGTGCCAGCAGCGTAGGAACAATCAACGAGCAGTACTTC; CDR3aa: CASSVGTINEQYF
j_gene: TRBJ2-5; v_gene: TRBV27; abundance: .; d_gene: TRBD2; CDR3nt: TGTGCCAGCAGTTCCCTAAATAGCGGGAGGGAAGAGACCCAGTACTTC; CDR3aa: CASSSLNSGREETQYF
j_gene: TRBJ2-5; v_gene: TRBV6-1; abundance: .; d_gene: .; CDR3nt: TGTGCCAGCAGTGAAGTCGTAGCAGGGAAAGAGACCCAGTACTTC; CDR3aa: CASSEVVAGKETQYF
j_gene: TRBJ1-2; v_gene: TRBV7-2; abundance: .; d_gene: .; CDR3nt: TGTGCCAGCAGCTTAGACGGACTGGGTAATGGCTACACCTTC; CDR3aa: CASSLDGLGNGYTF
j_gene: TRBJ2-3; v_gene: TRBV7-7; abundance: .; d_gene: .; CDR3nt: TGTGCTAGCAGCTCCGGTAGGGGGAATACAGATACGCAGTATTTT; CDR3aa: CASSSGRGNTDTQYF
j_gene: TRBJ2-5; v_gene: TRBV18; abundance: .; d_gene: TRBD1; CDR3nt: TGTGCCAGCTCTAACCAGGACAGGCAAGAGACCCAGTACTTC; CDR3aa: CASSNQDRQETQYF
j_gene: TRBJ1-5; v_gene: TRBV7-2; abundance: .; d_gene: TRBD1; CDR3nt: TGTGCCAGCAGCTTAGACAGGGGGGGCCAGCCCCAGCATTTT; CDR3aa: CASSLDRGGQPQHF
j_gene: TRBJ2-1; v_gene: TRBV30; abundance: .; d_gene: TRBD2; CDR3nt: TGTGCCTGGACCAGGACTAGTAGATACAATGAGCAGTTCTTC; CDR3aa: CAWTRTSRYNEQFF
j_gene: TRBJ2-2; v_gene: TRBV9; abundance: .; d_gene: TRBD2; CDR3nt: TGTGCCAGCAGCGTAGCTCCGGCGGGGGGGAACACCGGGGAGCTGTTTTTT; CDR3aa: CASSVAPAGGNTGELFF
j_gene: TRBJ1-1; v_gene: TRBV4-3; abundance: .; d_gene: .; CDR3nt: TGCGCCAGCAGCCAAGATAAGGGACACCGAGGAGCTTTCTTT; CDR3aa: CASSQDKGHRGAFF
j_gene: TRBJ2-6; v_gene: TRBV19; abundance: .; d_gene: TRBD1; CDR3nt: TGTGCCAGTAGCCCTAGGACAGGGGACACTGGGGCCAACGTCCTGACTTTC; CDR3aa: CASSPRTGDTGANVLTF
j_gene: TRBJ1-2; v_gene: TRBV2; abundance: .; d_gene: TRBD1; CDR3nt: TGTGCCAGCAGAGTACAGGGGAGCGCCTATGGCTACACCTTC; CDR3aa: CASRVQGSAYGYTF
j_gene: TRBJ1-1; v_gene: TRBV6-5; abundance: few; d_gene: .; CDR3nt: TGTGCCAGCAGTTACTCGGCTCGGGGGAACACTGAAGCTTTCTTT; CDR3aa: CASSYSARGNTEAFF
j_gene: TRBJ2-7; v_gene: TRBV6-5; abundance: few; d_gene: TRBD1; CDR3nt: TGTGCCAGCAGTTACCTGACAGGGGGCCCTTACGAGCAGTACTTC; CDR3aa: CASSYLTGGPYEQYF